Listed below are T cell receptor beta chains from one sample, sequenced in a study of shared clonotypes between healthy human individuals. Assay: immunoSEQ multiplex PCR; the TCRdb copy retains only in-frame clones and omits some. The data contain roughly 2.5 million clones, approximately 94% of them singletons. The sample taken for sequencing was naive CD4+ T cells sorted from blood. All receptors come from a man aged 18 to 35 in good health. Both conserved end residues are part of each CDR3. D genes are given only for firm matches. Rows may omit the clone size; those that give it use once, few, many or a size class.

J: TRBJ1-5; size: .; V: TRBV6-1; D: TRBD1; CDR3: CASSDQGVGQPQHF; DNA: TGTGCCAGCAGTGACCAGGGGGTAGGGCAGCCCCAGCATTTT
J: TRBJ1-5; size: .; V: TRBV6-5; D: .; CDR3: CASRDDRSNQPQHF; DNA: TGTGCCAGCAGAGATGACAGGAGCAATCAGCCCCAGCATTTT
J: TRBJ2-3; size: .; V: TRBV29-1; D: .; CDR3: CSVGGWDTQYF; DNA: TGCAGCGTTGGCGGGTGGGATACGCAGTATTTT
J: TRBJ2-3; size: .; V: TRBV5-4; D: TRBD2; CDR3: CASSLEAGGPDTQYF; DNA: TGTGCCAGCAGCTTGGAAGCGGGAGGGCCAGATACGCAGTATTTT
J: TRBJ1-5; size: .; V: TRBV19; D: .; CDR3: CASSFREGNQPQHF; DNA: TGTGCCAGTAGTTTCAGGGAGGGGAATCAGCCCCAGCATTTT
J: TRBJ1-6; size: .; V: TRBV27; D: TRBD1; CDR3: CASSGDRLSNNSPLHF; DNA: TGTGCCAGCAGTGGGGACAGGCTCTCGAATAATTCACCCCTCCACTTT
J: TRBJ1-2; size: once; V: TRBV11-2; D: .; CDR3: CASSGSGLKAGYTF; DNA: TGTGCCAGCAGCGGATCGGGTCTGAAGGCTGGCTACACCTTC
J: TRBJ1-5; size: .; V: TRBV5-6; D: .; CDR3: CASSRVSGEPQHF; DNA: TGTGCCAGCAGCAGGGTATCGGGGGAGCCCCAGCATTTT
J: TRBJ2-7; size: .; V: TRBV4-3; D: .; CDR3: CASSRTGPSEQYF; DNA: TGCGCCAGCAGCCGTACAGGGCCCAGCGAGCAGTACTTC
J: TRBJ2-7; size: .; V: TRBV9; D: .; CDR3: CASSGLGGRYEQYF; DNA: TGTGCCAGCAGCGGGTTAGGAGGAAGGTACGAGCAGTACTTC
J: TRBJ2-5; size: few; V: TRBV6-5; D: .; CDR3: CASSYLWTQYF; DNA: TGTGCCAGCAGTTATTTGTGGACCCAGTACTTC
J: TRBJ2-7; size: .; V: TRBV28; D: .; CDR3: CASSLLSPSPYEQYF; DNA: TGTGCCAGCAGTTTATTGTCTCCTAGCCCCTACGAGCAGTACTTC
J: TRBJ2-5; size: .; V: TRBV2; D: .; CDR3: CASGARHQETQYF; DNA: TGTGCCAGCGGGGCTCGCCACCAAGAGACCCAGTACTTC
J: TRBJ1-5; size: once; V: TRBV19; D: TRBD1; CDR3: CASSTRQGNGNQPQHF; DNA: TGTGCCAGTAGTACCCGACAGGGTAATGGTAATCAGCCCCAGCATTTT
J: TRBJ2-3; size: .; V: TRBV2; D: .; CDR3: CASSERVSTDTQYF; DNA: TGTGCCAGCAGTGAAAGGGTCAGCACAGATACGCAGTATTTT
J: TRBJ2-7; size: .; V: TRBV7-9; D: TRBD2; CDR3: CASSSQPGLAGGHEQYF; DNA: TGTGCCAGCAGCTCCCAACCCGGACTAGCGGGAGGGCACGAGCAGTACTTC
J: TRBJ2-5; size: once; V: TRBV10-3; D: TRBD2; CDR3: CAISDPFLAGDGETQYF; DNA: TGTGCCATCAGTGACCCTTTTTTAGCGGGAGATGGGGAGACCCAGTACTTC
J: TRBJ2-7; size: few; V: TRBV30; D: .; CDR3: CAWSETLSSYEQYF; DNA: TGTGCCTGGAGTGAGACTCTTAGCTCCTACGAGCAGTACTTC
J: TRBJ1-2; size: .; V: TRBV28; D: .; CDR3: CASSEGNRDNYGYTF; DNA: TGTGCCAGCAGTGAGGGGAACAGAGACAACTATGGCTACACCTTC
J: TRBJ1-1; size: .; V: TRBV7-2; D: .; CDR3: CASSFRSEAFF; DNA: TGTGCCAGCAGCTTTCGGTCTGAAGCTTTCTTT
J: TRBJ2-7; size: once; V: TRBV28; D: .; CDR3: CASSLQPHVYF; DNA: TGTGCCAGCAGTTTACAGCCACATGTGTACTTC
J: TRBJ1-1; size: .; V: TRBV6-5; D: .; CDR3: CASSPTILGAPEAFF; DNA: TGTGCCAGCAGTCCCACCATTCTTGGGGCGCCTGAAGCTTTCTTT